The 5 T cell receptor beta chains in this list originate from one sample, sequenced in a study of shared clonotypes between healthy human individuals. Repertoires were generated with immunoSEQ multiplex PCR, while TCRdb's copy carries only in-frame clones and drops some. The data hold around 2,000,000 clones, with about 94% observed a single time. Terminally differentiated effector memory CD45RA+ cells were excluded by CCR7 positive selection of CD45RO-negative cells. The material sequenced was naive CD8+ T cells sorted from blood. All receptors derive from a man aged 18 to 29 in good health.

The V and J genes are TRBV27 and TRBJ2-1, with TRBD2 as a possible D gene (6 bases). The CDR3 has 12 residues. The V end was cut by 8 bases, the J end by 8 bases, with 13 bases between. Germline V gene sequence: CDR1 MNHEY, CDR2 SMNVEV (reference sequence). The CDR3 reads CASGLTPDEQFF. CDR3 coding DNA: TGTGCCAGCGGACTAACCCCCGATGAGCAGTTCTTC.

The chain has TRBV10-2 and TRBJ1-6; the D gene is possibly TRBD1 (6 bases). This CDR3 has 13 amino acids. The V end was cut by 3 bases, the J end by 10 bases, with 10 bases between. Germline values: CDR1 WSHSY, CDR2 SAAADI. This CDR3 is CASSEQGRSPLHF. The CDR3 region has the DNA TGCGCCAGCAGTGAACAGGGTAGATCACCCCTCCACTTT.

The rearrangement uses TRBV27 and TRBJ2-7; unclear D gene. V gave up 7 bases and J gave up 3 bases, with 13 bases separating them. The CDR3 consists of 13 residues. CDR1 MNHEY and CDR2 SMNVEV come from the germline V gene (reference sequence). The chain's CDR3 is CASKITAGYEQYF. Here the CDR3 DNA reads TGTGCCAGCAAAATTACGGCCGGCTACGAGCAGTACTTC.

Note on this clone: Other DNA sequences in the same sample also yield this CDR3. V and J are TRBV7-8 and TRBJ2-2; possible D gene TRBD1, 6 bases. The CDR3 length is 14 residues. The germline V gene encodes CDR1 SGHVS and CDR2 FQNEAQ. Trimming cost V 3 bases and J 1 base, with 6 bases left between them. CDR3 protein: CASSLTGNTGELFF. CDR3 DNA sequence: TGTGCCAGCAGCTTGACAGGGAACACCGGGGAGCTGTTTTTT.

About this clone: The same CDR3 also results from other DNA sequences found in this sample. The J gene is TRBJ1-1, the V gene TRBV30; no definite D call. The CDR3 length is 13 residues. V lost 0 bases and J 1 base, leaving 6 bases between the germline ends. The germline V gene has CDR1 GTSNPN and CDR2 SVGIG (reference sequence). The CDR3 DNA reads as TGTGCCTGGAGTGTAGTGTCGAACACTGAAGCTTTCTTT. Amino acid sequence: CAWSVVSNTEAFF.